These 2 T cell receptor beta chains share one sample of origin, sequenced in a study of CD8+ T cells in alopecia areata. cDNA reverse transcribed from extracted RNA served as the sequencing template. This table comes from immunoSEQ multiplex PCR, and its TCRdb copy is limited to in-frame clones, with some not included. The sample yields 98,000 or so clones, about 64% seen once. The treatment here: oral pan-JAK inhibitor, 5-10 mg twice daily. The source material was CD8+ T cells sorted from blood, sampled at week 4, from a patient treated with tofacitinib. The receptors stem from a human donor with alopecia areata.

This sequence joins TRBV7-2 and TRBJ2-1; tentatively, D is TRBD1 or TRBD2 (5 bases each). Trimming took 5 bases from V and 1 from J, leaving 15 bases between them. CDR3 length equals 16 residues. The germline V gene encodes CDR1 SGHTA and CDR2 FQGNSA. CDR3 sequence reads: CASSQTGTDSYNEQFF. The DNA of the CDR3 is TGTGCCAGCAGCCAGACGGGGACGGATTCCTACAATGAGCAGTTCTTC.

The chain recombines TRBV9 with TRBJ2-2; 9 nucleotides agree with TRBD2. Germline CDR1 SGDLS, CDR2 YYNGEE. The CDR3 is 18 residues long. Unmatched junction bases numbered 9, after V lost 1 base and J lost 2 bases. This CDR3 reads CASSVRSSGDLNTGELFF. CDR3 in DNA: TGTGCCAGCAGCGTAAGGTCTAGCGGGGACTTAAACACCGGGGAGCTGTTTTTT. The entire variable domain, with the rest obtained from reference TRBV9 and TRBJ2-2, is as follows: DSGVTQTPKHLITATGQRVTLRCSPRSGDLSVYWYQQSLDQGLQFLIQYYNGEERAKGNILERFSAQQFPDLHSELNLSSLELGDSALYFCASSVRSSGDLNTGELFFGEGSRLTVL.